The 32 T cell receptor beta chains reported below all come from one sample, sequenced in a study of identical twins. One entry per CDR3 protein, called by TCRdb with MiXCR from the 5' RACE reads. The sample lists 600,000 to 700,000 distinct CDR3 sequences, 21% seen once, with more than 4% in the top ten. These data were also filed under a second study, of T cells expressing NK-cell markers.

The sequenced sample consisted of PBMCs. The receptor set was obtained from a woman younger than 30 in good health.

The sample holds a few counts of this clonotype. The V and J genes are TRBV6-1 and TRBJ2-3; 7 bases fit TRBD1. V shed 5 bases and J 2 bases; nucleotides not matched to a gene: 4. Germline lookup yields CDR1 MNHNS and CDR2 SASEGT. The CDR3 consists of 14 residues. CDR3 region: CASSPGQYTDTQYF. CDR3 bases: TGTGCCAGCAGTCCGGGACAGTACACAGATACGCAGTATTTT.

This clonotype was counted many times. The chain carries TRBV2 and TRBJ1-5, with D perhaps matching TRBD1 (5 bases). Germline V gene sequence: CDR1 SNHLY, CDR2 FYNNEI. The V end lost 0 bases, the J end lost 7 bases, and 13 bases lay between the germline ends. This CDR3 spans 15 amino acids. The CDR3, as DNA: TGTGCCAGCAGTGAAGCGCTTCCTGGGGGACAGCCCCAGCATTTT. It specifies CASSEALPGGQPQHF.

The rearrangement joins TRBV27 to TRBJ2-7; D may match TRBD1 or TRBD2 (5 bases each). Trimming cost V 5 bases and J 1 base, with 15 bases left between them. Germline V gene data show CDR1 as MNHEY and CDR2 as SMNVEV (reference sequence). CDR3 length: 15 amino acids. CDR3 in amino acids: CASSVWDGWSYEQYF. In DNA, the CDR3 is TGTGCCAGCAGTGTGTGGGACGGCTGGTCCTACGAGCAGTACTTC.

V gene TRBV20-1 combines with J gene TRBJ2-3; tentative D call: TRBD1 (6 bases). CDR3 length: 15 amino acids. Trimming removed 5 bases from V and 2 bases from J, with 17 bases in between. CDR1 is DFQATT and CDR2 is SNEGSKA in the germline V gene (reference sequence). The CDR3 protein is CSAERSSGVTDTQYF. The CDR3, as DNA: TGCAGTGCTGAACGCTCATCAGGGGTCACAGATACGCAGTATTTT.

The V and J genes are TRBV18 and TRBJ2-1; D is unclear. Germline CDR1 is KGHSH and CDR2 is LQKENI. The V and J ends lost 6 bases and 4 bases respectively, with 16 bases between them. The CDR3 is 15 amino acids. The CDR3 here is CASSQSGSYYNEQFF. The CDR3 bases are TGTGCCAGCTCCCAAAGTGGCAGTTATTACAATGAGCAGTTCTTC. The full variable domain, completed using reference TRBV18 and TRBJ2-1, is NAGVMQNPRHLVRRRGQEARLRCSPMKGHSHVYWYRQLPEEGLKFMVYLQKENIIDESGMPKERFSAEFPKEGPSILRIQQVVRGDSAAYFCASSQSGSYYNEQFFGPGTRLTVL.

The J gene is TRBJ2-5, the V gene TRBV24-1; no clear D gene. Germline V gives CDR1 KGHDR, CDR2 SFDVKD. The V end was cut by 11 bases, the J end by 5 bases, with 8 bases between. The CDR3 length is 10 residues. In DNA, the CDR3 is TGTGCCAGCACCCAGGAGACCCAGTACTTC. It yields the protein CASTQETQYF.

The chain has TRBV29-1 and TRBJ2-3; 8 bases are shared with TRBD2. Germline CDR1 reads SQVTM; CDR2 reads ANQGSEA. The CDR3 sequence is 14 residues long. The V and J ends lost 7 bases and 2 bases, in that order; junction bases with no gene match: 8. CDR3 loop: CSASGGRATDTQYF. In DNA form, the CDR3 reads TGCAGCGCCAGCGGGGGTAGGGCCACAGATACGCAGTATTTT.

The V gene is TRBV12-3 or TRBV12-4, the J gene TRBJ2-7; no clear D gene. The length of the CDR3 is 13 residues. V was clipped by 5 bases and J by 4 bases, with 12 bases between them. Here the CDR3 reads CASSPPTRYEQYF. CDR3 nucleotides: TGTGCCAGCAGTCCTCCCACCCGGTACGAGCAGTACTTC.

J is TRBJ2-3 and V is TRBV13, with a possible D match to TRBD2 (5 bases). This CDR3 comprises 14 residues. Germline V gene lookup returns CDR1 PRHDT and CDR2 FYEKMQ (reference sequence). V lost 5 bases to trimming and J lost 0 bases, with 9 bases between them. CDR3 DNA: TGTGCCAGCAGCCTTAGCGTTAGCACAGATACGCAGTATTTT. Residues: CASSLSVSTDTQYF.

This clonotype was counted between two and nine times. The chain recombines TRBV6-5 with TRBJ2-3, with D unresolved. Germline CDR1 MNHEY, CDR2 SVGAGI. V shed 2 bases and J shed 1 base, with 7 bases lying between them. The CDR3 has 14 residues. The CDR3 here is CASSYPAGTDTQYF. The CDR3, as DNA: TGTGCCAGCAGTTACCCGGCCGGCACAGATACGCAGTATTTT.

This clonotype was seen only a few times. J is TRBJ1-2 and V is TRBV9; D is unresolved. In germline, CDR1 is SGDLS, CDR2 YYNGEE. V lost 5 bases and J 3 bases, leaving 14 bases between the germline ends. The CDR3 is 14 residues long. CDR3 in amino acids: CASRIGPDDYGYTF. The CDR3 DNA is TGTGCCAGCAGGATAGGCCCGGACGACTATGGCTACACCTTC.

The J gene is TRBJ2-3, the V gene TRBV29-1; the match to TRBD2 covers 7 bases. CDR1 SQVTM and CDR2 ANQGSEA come from the germline V gene. The CDR3 contains 17 residues. J gave up 0 bases and V 1 base, and 10 bases lay outside the gene matches. The CDR3 DNA reads as TGCAGCGTTGAAGGGGCTGGGACGGGAGGTAGCACAGATACGCAGTATTTT. As protein: CSVEGAGTGGSTDTQYF.

The CDR3 loop is CASSQARHEQYF. The DNA for the CDR3 is TGTGCCAGCAGCCAAGCCCGTCACGAGCAGTACTTC. V and J are TRBV3-1 and TRBJ2-7; D remains unclear. This CDR3 comprises 12 residues. The germline V and J ends were trimmed by 1 base and 5 bases, with 6 bases remaining between them. CDR1 is LGHDT and CDR2 is YNNKEL in the germline V gene (reference sequence).

V usage is TRBV6-1 and J usage is TRBJ1-3; D is undetermined. The CDR3 is made up of 15 amino acids. Per the germline V gene, CDR1 is MNHNS and CDR2 is SASEGT. Trimming stripped 5 bases from V and 4 bases from J, with 15 bases between. The CDR3 is CASSPPPRRGNTIYF. CDR3 nucleotide sequence: TGTGCCAGCAGTCCGCCCCCCCGGCGGGGAAACACCATATATTTT.

In its sample, this clonotype was seen a few times. The chain recombines TRBV20-1 with TRBJ2-3; D not resolved. Germline CDR1 reads DFQATT; CDR2 reads SNEGSKA (reference sequence). This CDR3 has 13 residues. Trimming stripped 3 bases from V and 3 bases from J, with 10 bases between. The CDR3 DNA reads as TGCAGTGCTAGGGTCCAGAGTACAGATACGCAGTATTTT. It yields the protein CSARVQSTDTQYF.

This clonotype showed up just a few times. The V call is TRBV20-1, the J call TRBJ2-2; no clear D gene. The V and J ends lost 0 bases and 0 bases respectively, with 2 bases between them. The CDR3 totals 13 residues. Germline lookup yields CDR1 DFQATT and CDR2 SNEGSKA (reference sequence). The CDR3 region is CSARESNTGELFF. The CDR3 DNA is TGCAGTGCTAGAGAGTCGAACACCGGGGAGCTGTTTTTT.

This clonotype came up a few times. The chain combines TRBV4-1 with TRBJ1-1, with D possibly matching TRBD1 (5 bases). The CDR3 is made up of 13 amino acids. V lost 0 bases, J lost 6 bases, and 8 bases lay in between. Germline V gene sequence: CDR1 MGHRA, CDR2 YSYEKL. CDR3 in amino acids: CASSQEVTAEAFF. Here the CDR3 DNA reads TGCGCCAGCAGCCAAGAGGTGACAGCTGAAGCTTTCTTT.

V gene TRBV9 combines with J gene TRBJ2-5; D is uncertain. V was shortened by 0 bases and J by 0 bases, with 3 bases between the two germline ends. From germline, CDR1 is SGDLS and CDR2 YYNGEE. The CDR3 covers 13 residues. CDR3: CASSVAHQETQYF. The CDR3 DNA is TGTGCCAGCAGCGTAGCTCACCAAGAGACCCAGTACTTC.

This clonotype has more than one count but fewer than ten. CDR3 nucleotide sequence: TGTGCCAGCAGCCCGACTAGCCGCCACTACAATGAGCAGTTCTTC. Residues: CASSPTSRHYNEQFF. The chain combines TRBV3-1 with TRBJ2-1; the match to TRBD2 covers 7 bases. This CDR3 is built from 15 residues. V gave up 4 bases and J gave up 3 bases; unmatched junction bases: 6. The germline CDR1 and CDR2 sequences are LGHDT and YNNKEL (reference sequence).

This clonotype was recorded a few times. The chain links TRBV6-2 or TRBV6-3 to TRBJ2-1; D may be TRBD1 (5 bases). The V gene lost 6 bases and the J gene lost 5 bases, with 14 bases spanning the gap. CDR1 and CDR2 from the germline V gene are MNHEY and SVGEGT. This CDR3 is 14 amino acids long. The DNA of the CDR3 is TGTGCCAGCAGCCCCAGGGCGGAGCACAATGAGCAGTTCTTC. Amino acid sequence: CASSPRAEHNEQFF.

This clonotype was counted between two and nine times. The rearrangement links TRBV12-3 or TRBV12-4 to TRBJ2-2, with unresolved D. Trimming stripped 1 base from V and 7 bases from J, with 4 bases between. The CDR3 contains 12 residues. CDR3 nucleotides: TGTGCCAGCAGTTTAGGTGACGGGGAGCTGTTTTTT. It yields the protein CASSLGDGELFF.

This clonotype was observed a handful of times. The chain joins TRBV20-1 to TRBJ1-1, with D uncertain. CDR3 length: 12 amino acids. From germline, CDR1 is DFQATT and CDR2 SNEGSKA (reference sequence). V lost 1 base, J lost 9 bases, and 12 bases lay in between. The CDR3 loop reads CSARVSAEQAFF. The CDR3 DNA reads as TGCAGTGCTAGAGTCTCGGCCGAACAAGCTTTCTTT.

This clonotype was found a few times. V usage is TRBV29-1 and J usage is TRBJ2-7; possibly TRBD1 for D (6 bases). V lost 6 bases and J 1 base, leaving 16 bases between the germline ends. Germline CDR1 and CDR2: SQVTM and ANQGSEA. The CDR3 consists of 14 residues. The CDR3 region is CSVETGNWSYEQYF. CDR3 bases: TGCAGCGTGGAAACAGGGAATTGGTCCTACGAGCAGTACTTC.

This clonotype was detected ten times or more. V gene TRBV12-3 or TRBV12-4 combines with J gene TRBJ1-2; tentatively, D is TRBD1 (5 bases). This CDR3 comprises 15 residues. V lost 1 base, J lost 7 bases, and 16 bases lay in between. The CDR3 DNA sequence: TGTGCCAGCAGTTTAGGCACGGAGGGACGAGGTGGCTACACCTTC. Amino acids: CASSLGTEGRGGYTF.

The chain couples TRBV20-1 to TRBJ2-5; possibly TRBD2 for D (5 bases). The CDR3 length is 14 residues. V was pared by 2 bases and J by 1 base, with 11 bases between. Germline CDR1 is DFQATT and CDR2 is SNEGSKA (reference sequence). In DNA, the CDR3 is TGCAGTGCTAGATATCCCGGGATCCAAGAGACCCAGTACTTC. Its protein is CSARYPGIQETQYF.

This clonotype occurred a few times. This sequence joins TRBV10-2 and TRBJ1-1; D is undetermined. With 4 bases removed from V and 4 bases from J, the gap between germline ends came to 19 bases. The CDR3 covers 16 residues. Per the germline V gene, CDR1 is WSHSY and CDR2 is SAAADI. CDR3 sequence (DNA): TGCGCCAGCAGTGCGGAGGGAAGTAGGTTTGTCACTGAAGCTTTCTTT. Translated, it gives CASSAEGSRFVTEAFF.

This clonotype occurred a few times. The chain employs TRBV9 and TRBJ2-1, with D perhaps matching TRBD2 (7 bases). Germline CDR1 is SGDLS and CDR2 is YYNGEE. The CDR3 extends over 15 amino acids. Trimming removed 0 bases from V and 8 bases from J, with 15 bases in between. The CDR3 reads CASSVGLGGGYEQFF. DNA of the CDR3: TGTGCCAGCAGCGTAGGACTAGGCGGGGGCTATGAGCAGTTCTTC. The whole variable domain, filled in from reference TRBV9 and TRBJ2-1, reads DSGVTQTPKHLITATGQRVTLRCSPRSGDLSVYWYQQSLDQGLQFLIQYYNGEERAKGNILERFSAQQFPDLHSELNLSSLELGDSALYFCASSVGLGGGYEQFFGPGTRLTVL.

This clonotype was counted at least ten times. This sequence joins TRBV7-2 and TRBJ2-5; weak D call: TRBD2 (5 bases). V lost 2 bases, J lost 3 bases, and 7 bases lay in between. Germline V gene data show CDR1 as SGHTA and CDR2 as FQGNSA. The CDR3 extends over 13 amino acids. The CDR3 here is CASSLSGKETQYF. The CDR3 DNA follows: TGTGCCAGCAGCTTATCGGGAAAAGAGACCCAGTACTTC.

The chain couples TRBV5-6 to TRBJ2-4; D perhaps matches TRBD1 (6 bases). V was shortened by 5 bases and J by 4 bases, with 13 bases between the two germline ends. Germline CDR1 reads SGHDT; CDR2 reads YYEEEE. This CDR3 is 14 amino acids long. CDR3: CASRSQGRKNIQYF. The CDR3 DNA follows: TGTGCCAGCAGGTCACAGGGACGAAAAAACATTCAGTACTTC.

The V gene is TRBV10-2, the J gene TRBJ2-7; 11 nucleotides match TRBD2. V was clipped by 6 bases and J by 2 bases; unmatched bases: 9. The V gene's germline CDR1 is WSHSY and CDR2 SAAADI. There are 16 residues in the CDR3. This CDR3 reads CASSAPTSGATYEQYF. CDR3 DNA sequence: TGCGCCAGCAGCGCCCCGACTAGCGGGGCGACCTACGAGCAGTACTTC.

This clonotype was seen a few times. This chain links TRBV30 with TRBJ2-3; 9 nucleotides agree with TRBD2. This CDR3 is built from 15 residues. Germline assignment: CDR1 GTSNPN and CDR2 SVGIG (reference sequence). The J segment lost 3 bases and the V segment lost 0 bases, leaving 4 bases of the junction unmatched. The CDR3 reads CAWSVGSGRTDTQYF. The CDR3 DNA reads TGTGCCTGGAGTGTCGGTAGCGGGAGAACAGATACGCAGTATTTT.

This chain uses TRBV5-1 with TRBJ2-2; the match to TRBD1 covers 9 bases. J gave up 4 bases and V 4 bases, and 11 bases lay outside the gene matches. The CDR3 is 17 residues long. Germline CDR1 is SGHRS and CDR2 is YFSETQ. The CDR3 here is CASSQLGTGRGTGELFF. The CDR3 region has the DNA TGCGCCAGCAGCCAGCTGGGGACAGGGCGTGGCACCGGGGAGCTGTTTTTT.